The source of this TCR beta chain is a study of cytomegalovirus exposure and HLA in healthy donors. Findings and caveats of the study: It was taken for granted in presence/absence analyses that sequencing depth across donors was roughly uniform. Later on, an analysis tied approximately 17,000 TCR beta sequences to HLA alleles at 0.05 false discovery rate.

PCR was performed using 60 Vbeta and 13 Jbeta primers. Profiled with immunoSEQ multiplex PCR; TCRdb holds only in-frame clones, not every one. The profile shows approximately 61,000 clones, around 78% of them singletons. Details on this clone: Its antigen is unknown.

This CDR3 region has 14 residues. With V trimmed by 6 bases and J by 0 bases, 4 bases remained unmatched. Germline V gives CDR1 LNHDA, CDR2 SQIVND (reference sequence). Sequencing was done on a sample of PBMCs. The clonotype originates from a man aged 18 to 29 in good health and CMV-seropositive. The chain carries TRBV19 and TRBJ1-1, with TRBD1 matching over 7 bases. As DNA, the CDR3 is TGTGCCAGTAGACCCGACAGGGTGAACACTGAAGCTTTCTTT. Translating it yields CASRPDRVNTEAFF.